This record looks at one T cell receptor (beta chain) sequence and its context. Its cognate antigen is unknown. The data belong to a study of regulatory T cells in long-lasting Graves disease. Findings of the study overall: Persistent Graves' cases showed lower TCR diversity than newly diagnosed cases.

Sequencing libraries for TCR beta were prepared with iRepertoire HTBI primers and Arm-PCR of CDR3 regions. TCRdb processed the multiplex PCR reads anew with MiXCR; each CDR3 protein has one entry. The repertoire has about 420,000 distinct CDR3 sequences, 16% of them found once; the top ten carry about 23%. With 3 bases removed from V and 7 bases from J, the gap between germline ends came to 12 bases. The CDR3 totals 14 residues. Regarding time point: newly diagnosed GD, antithyroid drugs for less than 3 months. Generation of the TCR library employed RNA extracted from PBMCs. These data were also reused for a study on T cells in Graves' hyperthyroidism and ophthalmopathy. As reported in that work: Thyroid ultrasound, orbital computed tomography, clinical symptoms, and serum thyroxine and TRAb underpinned diagnoses.

The clonotype was recovered from a woman younger than 35 with Graves disease. The sample was peripheral blood mononuclear cells (PBMCs), taken at new diagnosis, from a patient treated with antithyroid drugs. This chain connects TRBV12-3 or TRBV12-4 to TRBJ1-4, with TRBD1 as a possible D gene (5 bases). CDR3 sequence reads: CASSFLGRGEKLFF. The CDR3 DNA reads TGTGCCAGCAGTTTCCTGGGGAGGGGTGAAAAACTGTTTTTT.